Shown below are 4 T cell receptor beta chains from a single sample sequenced in a study of spatial heterogeneity in lung cancer. Documented time point: blood at routine non-recurrence follow-up after resection. The study sequenced unsorted whole RNA from tumor, nontumor lung or frozen PBMC. TCRdb re-analysed the 5' RACE reads in MiXCR, keeping a single row per CDR3 protein. The profile shows some 110,000 distinct CDR3 sequences, 9% to 15% of them singletons. The source was PBMCs, collected at follow-up. The receptors here all came from a male donor with early-stage non-small cell lung cancer.

This clonotype has just a few counts. Here the CDR3 DNA reads TGTGCCAGCAACAGTTACTCTGGAAACACCATATATTTT. Translation: CASNSYSGNTIYF. The chain combines TRBV5-6 with TRBJ1-3; D gene uncertain. CDR1 and CDR2 (germline): SGHDT, YYEEEE. CDR3 length equals 13 residues. V lost 6 bases, J lost 0 bases, and 7 bases lay in between.

This clonotype appeared many times. The chain has TRBV28 and TRBJ2-5; 8 bases align to TRBD1. This CDR3 comprises 15 residues. Germline trimming cut 8 bases from V and 0 bases from J; bases unmatched to any gene: 8. Germline CDR1 MDHEN, CDR2 SYDVKM. The DNA for the CDR3 is TGTGCCAGCGGAGGACAGGGAACTTACCAAGAGACCCAGTACTTC. Its translation is CASGGQGTYQETQYF.

The sample holds a few counts of this clonotype. The chain combines TRBV4-1 with TRBJ1-6, with D unresolved. This CDR3 is built from 13 residues. From germline, CDR1 is MGHRA and CDR2 YSYEKL. V dropped 2 bases and J dropped 12 bases, with 11 bases sitting between them. This CDR3 reads CASSQSSGVPLHF. The CDR3 nucleotides read TGCGCCAGCAGCCAAAGCTCCGGGGTACCCCTCCACTTT.

J is TRBJ2-1 and V is TRBV12-3 or TRBV12-4, with TRBD1 matching over 7 bases. V was clipped by 3 bases and J by 1 base; unmatched bases: 3. This CDR3 comprises 15 residues. CDR3 bases: TGTGCCAGCAGTTTTACAGGGGCGTCCTACAATGAGCAGTTCTTC. Protein sequence: CASSFTGASYNEQFF.